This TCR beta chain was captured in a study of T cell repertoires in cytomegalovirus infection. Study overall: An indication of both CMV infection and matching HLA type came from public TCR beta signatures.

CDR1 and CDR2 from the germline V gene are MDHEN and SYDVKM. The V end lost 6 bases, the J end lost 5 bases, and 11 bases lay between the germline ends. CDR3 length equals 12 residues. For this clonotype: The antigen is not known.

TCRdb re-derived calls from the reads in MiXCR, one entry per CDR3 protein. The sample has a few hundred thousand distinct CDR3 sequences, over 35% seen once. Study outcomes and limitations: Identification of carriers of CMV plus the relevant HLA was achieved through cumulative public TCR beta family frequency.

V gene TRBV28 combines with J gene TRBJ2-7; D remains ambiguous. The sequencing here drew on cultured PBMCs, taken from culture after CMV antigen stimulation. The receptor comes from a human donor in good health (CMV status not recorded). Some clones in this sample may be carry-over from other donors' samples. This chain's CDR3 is CASSQLPHEQYF. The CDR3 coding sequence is TGTGCCAGCAGCCAATTACCCCACGAGCAGTACTTC.